The 9 T cell receptor beta chains presented below share a single source sample, sequenced in a study of T cells in Graves' hyperthyroidism and ophthalmopathy. Amplification of TCR beta CDR3 regions used RNA as the template. An initial round of RT-PCR targeting the TCR CDR3 relied on the HTBI primer set. TCRdb re-called the multiplex PCR reads through MiXCR, storing one row per CDR3 protein. The data contain roughly 700,000 distinct CDR3 sequences, under 45% of them singletons. The sequencing sample was made of blood. These receptor sequences come from a woman in her forties with Graves' hyperthyroidism.

Details on this clonotype: A far larger clone is off by one base, so a read error is likely. V gene TRBV7-2 combines with J gene TRBJ2-5; TRBD2 might be the D (6 bases). The end of the DNA fits TRBJ2-7 better, so the J call may be wrong. The V gene's germline CDR1 is SGHTA and CDR2 FQGNSA. This CDR3 region has 13 residues. The CDR3: CVSSLGLSYEQYF. In nucleotides, the CDR3 is TGTGTCAGCAGCTTGGGACTTTCCTACGAGCAGTACTTC.

The V call is TRBV15, the J call TRBJ1-2; 7 positions agree with TRBD1. Unmatched junction bases numbered 9, after V lost 11 bases and J lost 3 bases. Germline-derived CDR1 and CDR2 are LNHNV and YYDKDF (reference sequence). The CDR3 is 13 amino acids. The CDR3 protein is CAWTQGDYYGYTF. In DNA form, the CDR3 reads TGTGCCTGGACCCAGGGGGACTACTATGGCTACACCTTC.

To note about this clonotype: A single base separates this from a much larger clone, so it may be a read error. The J gene is TRBJ2-5, the V gene TRBV11-2; D tentatively fits TRBD1 or TRBD2 (5 bases each). Germline assignment: CDR1 SGHAT and CDR2 FQNNGV. The CDR3 is 12 residues long. Deletions cut 5 bases from V and 14 bases from J, with 18 bases between. CDR3 protein: CASSPAGTQPYF. DNA of the CDR3: TGTGCCAGCAGCCCTGCCGGGACCCAACCTTACTTC.

The CDR3 is CASSLGATNTEAFF. The DNA for the CDR3 is TGTGCCAGCAGCTTAGGGGCAACGAACACTGAAGCTTTCTTT. This chain connects TRBV7-2 to TRBJ1-1; no definite D call. The CDR3 is made up of 14 amino acids. Germline V gene sequence: CDR1 SGHTA, CDR2 FQGNSA. The V gene lost 1 base and the J gene lost 1 base, with 7 bases spanning the gap.

This clonotype has at least ten counts. This chain uses TRBV7-2 with TRBJ2-2; maybe TRBD1 (6 bases). Trimming shortened V by 5 bases and J by 9 bases, and 16 bases separated the two germline ends. Germline V gene lookup returns CDR1 SGHTA and CDR2 FQGNSA. The CDR3 has 14 residues. CDR3 nucleotide sequence: TGTGCCAGCAGCACGTTCCAACAGGGACGGGAGCTGTTTTTT. It translates to CASSTFQQGRELFF.

This clonotype has a count of ten or more. The V gene is TRBV5-5, the J gene TRBJ1-5; D might be TRBD1 (5 bases). Germline loops: CDR1 SGHKS, CDR2 YYEKEE (reference sequence). This CDR3 region has 14 residues. Trimming cost V 4 bases and J 2 bases, with 10 bases left between them. CDR3 sequence reads: CASSRLGGNQPQHF. The CDR3 nucleotides read TGTGCCAGCAGCCGGTTGGGGGGCAATCAGCCCCAGCATTTT. Full variable domain (remainder filled in from reference TRBV5-5 and TRBJ1-5): DAGVTQSPTHLIKTRGQQVTLRCSPISGHKSVSWYQQVLGQGPQFIFQYYEKEERGRGNFPDRFSARQFPNYSSELNVNALLLGDSALYLCASSRLGGNQPQHFGDGTRLSIL.

There are a few counts of this clonotype. V gene TRBV6-5 combines with J gene TRBJ1-4; 8 bases align to TRBD1. Germline V gene sequence: CDR1 MNHEY, CDR2 SVGAGI. The J segment lost 8 bases and the V segment lost 2 bases, leaving 1 base of the junction unmatched. This CDR3 comprises 13 residues. The CDR3 coding sequence is TGTGCCAGCAGTTACCGGGACAGGGAAAAACTGTTTTTT. Translation gives CASSYRDREKLFF.

This chain links TRBV25-1 with TRBJ2-5; D is possibly TRBD2 (6 bases). V lost 1 base and J 12 bases, leaving 15 bases between the germline ends. The CDR3 contains 13 residues. Germline CDR1 is MGHDK and CDR2 is SYGVNS. For the CDR3, the DNA is TGTGCCAGCAGTGAATGGGGGGAAGAGACGAAGTACTTC. Its protein is CASSEWGEETKYF.

Concerning this clonotype itself: This could be a read error, since a much larger clone is one nucleotide away. It is likely a read error, because the conserved phenylalanine at the end of the CDR3 is missing. The chain carries TRBV7-9 and TRBJ1-2; no firm D call. The CDR3 loop spans 15 amino acids. Trimming cost V 3 bases and J 0 bases, with 11 bases left between them. Germline values: CDR1 SEHNR, CDR2 FQNEAQ (reference sequence). CDR3 residues: CASSLGAITNYGYTL. In nucleotides, the CDR3 is TGTGCCAGCAGCTTGGGCGCCATCACTAACTATGGCTACACCCTC.